The 23 T cell receptor beta chains in this list originate from one sample, sequenced in a study of vaccination and CD4 T cells after COVID-19. No antigens are known for them. Time point reported: late sampling 161 to 241 days after vaccination in three convalescent patients. Treatment specified: approximately nine-day PBMC culture with coronavirus spike peptide pools or control peptides (ViraFEST assay). The Oncomine TCR Beta short-read assay sequenced DNA from cultured CD4+ T cells. TCRdb fed the PCR reads into MiXCR, producing one record per CDR3 protein. The table includes about 25,000 distinct CDR3 sequences, around 28% detected once. Sequenced here: CD4+ T cells from blood, cultured in vitro, sampled about 7 months after SARS-CoV-2 vaccination. The receptor set was obtained from a human donor who had recovered from COVID-19.

This clonotype was recorded a few times. The gene calls are TRBV20-1 and TRBJ2-1; D is possibly TRBD2 (6 bases). The CDR3 is 16 residues long. From germline, CDR1 is DFQATT and CDR2 SNEGSKA (reference sequence). V was pared by 2 bases and J by 3 bases, with 17 bases between. CDR3 DNA sequence: TGCAGTGCTAGAACATTCTCGGGACTGAGCTACAATGAGCAGTTCTTC. Its translation is CSARTFSGLSYNEQFF.

This clonotype appeared a few times. The rearrangement uses TRBV24-1 and TRBJ1-5; 8 bases map to TRBD1. CDR3 length: 15 residues. With 4 bases clipped from V and 8 bases from J, the junction kept 9 bases outside the gene matches. In germline, CDR1 is KGHDR, CDR2 SFDVKD. This chain's CDR3 is CATSEPGTGIEPQHF. In nucleotides, the CDR3 is TGTGCCACCAGTGAGCCCGGGACAGGTATTGAGCCCCAGCATTTT.

About this clonotype: One end of the junction fails to match germline, which may point to a read error. The chain recombines TRBV19 with TRBJ2-3; 9 bases are a match to TRBD2. The CDR3 loop spans 15 amino acids. Germline lookup yields CDR1 LNHDA and CDR2 SQIVND (reference sequence). The CDR3 here is CASSIQGTSIDTQYF. For the CDR3, the DNA is TGTGCCAGTAGTATCCAAGGGACTAGCATAGATACGCAGTATTTT.

The count of this clonotype is one. The V call is TRBV20-1, the J call TRBJ1-3; D unclear. Germline assignment: CDR1 DFQATT and CDR2 SNEGSKA (reference sequence). The CDR3 spans 13 residues. The ends were cut back, 3 bases at V and 0 bases at J, with 6 bases in the middle. The CDR3 loop is CSARGNSGNTIYF. CDR3 coding DNA: TGCAGTGCTAGGGGGAACTCTGGAAACACCATATATTTT.

This clonotype was detected only a few times. An end of the junction does not agree with germline; a read error may underlie this. The chain employs TRBV7-2 and TRBJ1-1; D is ambiguous. This CDR3 comprises 13 residues. Germline lookup yields CDR1 SGHTA and CDR2 FQGNSA. Here the CDR3 reads CATSVRERAEAFF. The CDR3 DNA reads TGTGCCACCAGCGTAAGGGAACGGGCTGAAGCTTTCTTT.

The sample holds a few counts of this clonotype. The V and J genes are TRBV7-9 and TRBJ2-7; D is ambiguous. Germline V gene data show CDR1 as SEHNR and CDR2 as FQNEAQ (reference sequence). V lost 6 bases and J lost 0, with 3 bases in between. The CDR3 extends over 11 amino acids. CDR3 nucleotides: TGTGCCAGCAGGAGCTCCTACGAGCAGTACTTC. Amino acid sequence: CASRSSYEQYF.

J is TRBJ2-1 and V is TRBV27; 9 bases line up with TRBD2. Germline assignment: CDR1 MNHEY and CDR2 SMNVEV (reference sequence). This CDR3 region has 17 residues. V lost 3 bases and J lost 3; bases outside the gene matches: 9. The CDR3 region is CASSFNPRLAVYNEQFF. The CDR3 nucleotides are TGTGCCAGCAGTTTCAACCCGAGACTAGCGGTCTACAATGAGCAGTTCTTC.

The chain employs TRBV15 and TRBJ2-7; perhaps TRBD2 as D (5 bases). Germline V gene lookup returns CDR1 LNHNV and CDR2 YYDKDF (reference sequence). V was shortened by 2 bases and J by 7 bases, with 9 bases between the two germline ends. The CDR3 extends over 12 amino acids. The CDR3: CATSRTAGEQYF. The CDR3 DNA follows: TGTGCCACCAGCAGAACGGCGGGTGAGCAGTACTTC. Full variable domain (missing parts from reference TRBV15 and TRBJ2-7): DAMVIQNPRYQVTQFGKPVTLSCSQTLNHNVMYWYQQKSSQAPKLLFHYYDKDFNNEADTPDNFQSRRPNTSFCFLDIRSPGLGDTAMYLCATSRTAGEQYFGPGTRLTVT.

The V gene is TRBV18, the J gene TRBJ1-1; the match to TRBD1 covers 8 bases. The V gene end was trimmed by 5 bases and the J gene end by 1 base; junction bases not matched to a gene: 3. CDR3 length equals 14 residues. Germline V CDR1 and CDR2: KGHSH, LQKENI. CDR3 DNA: TGTGCCAGCTCAACACAGGGGGGGAACACTGAAGCTTTCTTT. Amino acid sequence: CASSTQGGNTEAFF.

J is TRBJ1-5 and V is TRBV6-1, with TRBD1 as a possible D gene (5 bases). Trimming cost V 8 bases and J 11 bases, with 22 bases left between them. The CDR3 runs 14 residues. Germline V gene data show CDR1 as MNHNS and CDR2 as SASEGT. The CDR3 region has the DNA TGTGCCAGCGCGGTGATGGGATCAGCCAGGGCCCAGCATTTT. This gives the protein CASAVMGSARAQHF.

CDR3 nucleotides: TGCAGTGCTAAGAGGACAGGGGGTTACGAGCAGTACTTC. The encoded protein is CSAKRTGGYEQYF. The chain has TRBV20-1 and TRBJ2-7, with 10 bases aligning to TRBD1. The germline gives CDR1 DFQATT, CDR2 SNEGSKA (reference sequence). The CDR3 length is 13 residues. V lost 4 bases to trimming and J lost 4 bases; unmatched junction nucleotides: 4.

The gene calls are TRBV28 and TRBJ2-7, with 11 positions matching TRBD2. The CDR3 contains 16 residues. Per germline, CDR1 MDHEN and CDR2 SYDVKM. V dropped 6 bases and J dropped 6; count of bases not matched to a gene: 13. The CDR3 region has the DNA TGTGCCAGCAGATTCTATAGCGGGAGGGCCGTAGGCGAGCAGTACTTC. Its translation: CASRFYSGRAVGEQYF.

This chain joins TRBV27 and TRBJ1-1; D is unclear. Between the trimmed V and J ends, which lost 5 bases and 4 bases, there was a span of 17 bases. This CDR3 is built from 15 residues. Germline V gene lookup returns CDR1 MNHEY and CDR2 SMNVEV (reference sequence). The CDR3 here is CASSPIQLTATEAFF. The CDR3 DNA follows: TGTGCCAGCAGTCCGATCCAACTGACCGCCACTGAAGCTTTCTTT.

CDR3 amino acids: CASSFGTLGEQYF. The DNA of the CDR3 is TGTGCCAGCAGTTTCGGCACCTTGGGGGAGCAGTACTTC. The J gene is TRBJ2-7, the V gene TRBV28, with D uncertain. The length of the CDR3 is 13 residues. CDR1 is MDHEN and CDR2 is SYDVKM in the germline V gene. Deletions cut 3 bases from V and 7 bases from J, with 13 bases between.

The chain has TRBV5-4 and TRBJ2-7, with D hard to call. Germline lookup yields CDR1 SGHNT and CDR2 YYREEE (reference sequence). Trimming removed 0 bases at V and 2 bases at J, with 9 bases between. The length of the CDR3 is 14 residues. CDR3 DNA sequence: TGTGCCAGCAGCTTGGGCCAGGCTACCTACGAGCAGTACTTC. As protein: CASSLGQATYEQYF.

The genes are TRBV5-4 and TRBJ2-5; TRBD2 matches at 7 bases. There are 16 residues in the CDR3. In germline, CDR1 is SGHNT, CDR2 YYREEE (reference sequence). Trimming took 4 bases from V and 4 from J; bases not matched to a gene: 13. The CDR3 sequence is CASSQVGREKRETQYF. The CDR3 DNA follows: TGTGCCAGCAGCCAGGTGGGGCGGGAGAAAAGAGAGACCCAGTACTTC.

In DNA form, the CDR3 reads TGTGCCATCAGTGAGTTCAGGGCCTACGAGCAGTACTTC. Its translation: CAISEFRAYEQYF. This chain uses TRBV10-3 with TRBJ2-7; D may be TRBD1 (5 bases). V was shortened by 1 base and J by 2 bases, with 6 bases between the two germline ends. Germline-derived CDR1 and CDR2 are ENHRY and SYGVKD. The CDR3 is 13 residues long.

The chain joins TRBV5-6 to TRBJ1-2; 9 bases map to TRBD1. The CDR3 runs 15 residues. V was pared by 2 bases and J by 4 bases, with 6 bases of the junction left unmatched. CDR1 and CDR2 (germline): SGHDT, YYEEEE. CDR3 region: CASSFGPGQGYGYTF. CDR3 sequence (DNA): TGTGCCAGCAGCTTTGGTCCGGGACAGGGCTATGGCTACACCTTC.

This sequence joins TRBV24-1 and TRBJ2-3; D tentatively fits TRBD1 or TRBD2 (5 bases each). Germline V gene sequence: CDR1 KGHDR, CDR2 SFDVKD. V dropped 1 base and J dropped 2 bases, with 9 bases sitting between them. CDR3 length: 15 amino acids. The CDR3 sequence: CATSDLGTDTDTQYF. The CDR3 region has the DNA TGTGCCACCAGTGATTTAGGGACCGACACAGATACGCAGTATTTT.

The chain recombines TRBV29-1 with TRBJ2-7; the match to TRBD1 covers 7 bases. CDR3 size: 13 residues. Trimming cost V 5 bases and J 0 bases; bases outside gene matches: 4. CDR1 and CDR2 (germline): SQVTM, ANQGSEA. CDR3 sequence reads: CSVTTGSSYEQYF. For the CDR3, the DNA is TGCAGCGTTACGACAGGGTCCTCCTACGAGCAGTACTTC.

Only a few counts were recorded for this clonotype. The rearrangement joins TRBV18 to TRBJ2-7; D ambiguous. Germline V lookup: CDR1 KGHSH, CDR2 LQKENI. The CDR3 totals 13 residues. V lost 2 bases, J lost 4 bases, and 9 bases lay in between. CDR3 nucleotide sequence: TGTGCCAGCTCACCAGTTATCCGTTACGAGCAGTACTTC. This sequence encodes CASSPVIRYEQYF. Full variable domain (missing parts from reference TRBV18 and TRBJ2-7): NAGVMQNPRHLVRRRGQEARLRCSPMKGHSHVYWYRQLPEEGLKFMVYLQKENIIDESGMPKERFSAEFPKEGPSILRIQQVVRGDSAAYFCASSPVIRYEQYFGPGTRLTVT.

The chain joins TRBV6-2 or TRBV6-3 to TRBJ2-7, with TRBD1 matching over 9 bases. Trimming removed 8 bases from V and 0 bases from J; junction bases left unmatched: 5. The length of the CDR3 is 14 residues. CDR1 is MNHEY and CDR2 is SVGEGT in the germline V gene. CDR3 loop: CASGGTGSSYEQYF. CDR3 bases: TGTGCCAGCGGGGGGACAGGGTCCTCCTACGAGCAGTACTTC.

The rearrangement joins TRBV6-1 to TRBJ2-1, with TRBD1 matching 8 bases. The V and J ends lost 1 base and 4 bases, in that order; junction bases with no gene match: 9. The length of the CDR3 is 17 residues. Germline V lookup: CDR1 MNHNS, CDR2 SASEGT. The CDR3 DNA is TGTGCCAGCAGTGAAGTGGTCGTCAGGGGGCTATACAATGAGCAGTTCTTC. It encodes CASSEVVVRGLYNEQFF.